This T cell receptor beta chain was obtained from a study of T cells in Graves' hyperthyroidism and ophthalmopathy. The CDR3 length is 14 residues. The V gene lost 0 bases and the J gene lost 4 bases, with 12 bases spanning the gap. Germline assignment: CDR1 SQVTM and CDR2 ANQGSEA. Researchers amplified the TCR beta CDR3 regions from RNA transcripts. First-round RT-PCR targeting the TCR CDR3 was performed with the HTBI primer set. Each CDR3 protein is one row after TCRdb ran MiXCR on the multiplex PCR reads. The table lists roughly 510,000 distinct CDR3 sequences, around 21% of them singletons, with around 27% in the top ten. This clonotype was counted many times.

Sequencing was done on a sample of blood. The gene calls are TRBV29-1 and TRBJ1-2; D might be TRBD1 (5 bases). The receptor's source is a man younger than 30 with Graves' hyperthyroidism. DNA for the CDR3: TGCAGCGTTGAAGATTTGCAGGGAGTCTATGGCTACACCTTC. Its translation: CSVEDLQGVYGYTF. Full variable domain (outside the CDR3, taken from reference TRBV29-1 and TRBJ1-2): SAVISQKPSRDICQRGTSLTIQCQVDSQVTMMFWYRQQPGQSLTLIATANQGSEATYESGFVIDKFPISRPNLTFSTLTVSNMSPEDSSIYLCSVEDLQGVYGYTFGSGTRLTVV.